A single sample gave rise to the 18 T cell receptor beta chains below, sequenced in a study of B cell selection in AIRE deficiency (dated by TCRdb to 2018 to 2020). Conventional CD4 T cells were sorted as cells that were CD4+CD127+. The method behind the library was the immunoSEQ multiplex PCR assay. The source is immuneACCESS, and TCRdb retained only in-frame sequences with V and J called. Part of the clones is not carried over; for the studies checked, unresolved V genes explain less than half of this, and the remainder is unexplained. This sample is represented by tens of thousands of clones; about 97% of them were singletons. Roughly 0.3% of the sample belongs to the ten largest clones. Material for sequencing was conventional CD4+ T cells sorted from PBMCs. Receptor source: a human donor with AIRE deficiency.

The CDR3 DNA reads as TGTGCCAGCAGCTTAGAGGGAGATTGGACTGAAGCTTTCTTT. It is translated as CASSLEGDWTEAFF. The rearrangement uses TRBV7-9 and TRBJ1-1; no clear D gene. The CDR3 sequence is 14 residues long. Germline lookup yields CDR1 SEHNR and CDR2 FQNEAQ (reference sequence). V lost 1 base and J lost 5, with 11 bases in between.

The chain recombines TRBV5-1 with TRBJ2-1; perhaps D is TRBD1 or TRBD2 (5 bases each). Germline values: CDR1 SGHRS, CDR2 YFSETQ. CDR3 size: 12 residues. The V gene lost 0 bases and the J gene lost 8 bases, with 6 bases spanning the gap. The CDR3 is CASSLGGHEQFF. The DNA for the CDR3 is TGCGCCAGCAGCTTGGGGGGACATGAGCAGTTCTTC.

The chain employs TRBV5-6 and TRBJ2-5; D unresolved. The CDR3 length is 17 residues. V dropped 3 bases and J dropped 0 bases, with 18 bases sitting between them. The germline CDR1 and CDR2 sequences are SGHDT and YYEEEE. For the CDR3, the DNA is TGTGCCAGCAGCTGGCCGCGGACGAAGAGGAACCAAGAGACCCAGTACTTC. It yields the protein CASSWPRTKRNQETQYF.

The table lists this clone with a count of one. The V and J genes are TRBV5-1 and TRBJ1-4, with 8 bases matching TRBD1. The V segment lost 4 bases and the J segment 7 bases; nucleotides outside the gene matches: 6. The CDR3 consists of 14 residues. Germline loops: CDR1 SGHRS, CDR2 YFSETQ. The CDR3 region has the DNA TGCGCCAGCAGCCCCGACAGGGGTGTTGAAAAACTGTTTTTT. Its protein product is CASSPDRGVEKLFF.

This chain joins TRBV18 and TRBJ2-5; D is uncertain. Germline lookup yields CDR1 KGHSH and CDR2 LQKENI. The V and J ends lost 0 bases and 1 base respectively, with 9 bases between them. The CDR3 is 15 residues long. DNA of the CDR3: TGTGCCAGCTCACCACCGCGGAGTACCCAAGAGACCCAGTACTTC. It codes for CASSPPRSTQETQYF.

V and J are TRBV7-2 and TRBJ1-4; possibly TRBD1 for D (5 bases). Germline V CDR1 and CDR2: SGHTA, FQGNSA. V was clipped by 1 base and J by 5 bases, with 8 bases between them. The length of the CDR3 is 14 residues. The CDR3 DNA sequence: TGTGCCAGCAGCTTAGTTCAGGGAAATGAAAAACTGTTTTTT. Translation: CASSLVQGNEKLFF.

The CDR3: CSVSLAQPYNEQFF. CDR3 DNA: TGCAGCGTTTCGTTAGCCCAACCCTACAATGAGCAGTTCTTC. The chain employs TRBV29-1 and TRBJ2-1; D gene unclear. Deletions cut 5 bases from V and 2 bases from J, with 13 bases between. CDR3 length: 14 residues. The V gene's germline CDR1 is SQVTM and CDR2 ANQGSEA.

V and J are TRBV7-3 and TRBJ2-5; a possible D gene is TRBD2 (7 bases). Germline V gene lookup returns CDR1 SGHTA and CDR2 FQGTGA. V lost 2 bases and J lost 5, with 18 bases in between. This CDR3 contains 16 residues. This CDR3 reads CASSLGGRVAGETQYF. CDR3 nucleotide sequence: TGTGCCAGCAGCTTAGGGGGCAGGGTAGCGGGCGAGACCCAGTACTTC.

The chain combines TRBV7-3 with TRBJ2-3, with TRBD2 identical over 12 bases. Per the germline V gene, CDR1 is SGHTA and CDR2 is FQGTGA. The ends lost 1 base at V and 4 bases at J; junction bases unmatched: 6. The CDR3 consists of 17 residues. Here the CDR3 DNA reads TGTGCCAGCAGCTTAAGCCCCCTAGCGGGAGGGCCAGATACGCAGTATTTT. Protein sequence: CASSLSPLAGGPDTQYF.

This clone appeared a single time. The CDR3 is CASSLDLGSQSYEQYF. CDR3 nucleotide sequence: TGCGCCAGCAGCTTGGACCTCGGATCTCAATCCTACGAGCAGTACTTC. The chain is built from TRBV5-1 and TRBJ2-7; no definite D call. The length of the CDR3 is 16 residues. CDR1 and CDR2 (germline): SGHRS, YFSETQ. V dropped 0 bases and J dropped 1 base, with 14 bases sitting between them.

The chain employs TRBV5-1 and TRBJ2-5; TRBD2 agrees at 7 bases. The CDR3 has 15 amino acids. The J segment lost 14 bases and the V segment lost 4 bases, leaving 20 bases of the junction unmatched. Looked up from germline, CDR1 is SGHRS and CDR2 is YFSETQ. CDR3 coding DNA: TGCGCCAGCAGCATAGCGGGCCTGGGCCAAGGGACCCCCTACTTC. It specifies CASSIAGLGQGTPYF.

This clone was observed a handful of times. V gene TRBV9 combines with J gene TRBJ1-2, with 10 bases fitting TRBD1. The germline CDR1 and CDR2 sequences are SGDLS and YYNGEE. The CDR3 has 14 residues. V was pared by 8 bases and J by 3 bases, with 7 bases of the junction left unmatched. CDR3 DNA sequence: TGTGCCAGAGATAGACAGGGGGCGGACTATGGCTACACCTTC. It specifies CARDRQGADYGYTF.

The genes are TRBV18 and TRBJ1-6; 8 bases are shared with TRBD1. There are 14 residues in the CDR3. The V gene end was trimmed by 3 bases and the J gene end by 8 bases; junction bases not matched to a gene: 3. Germline lookup yields CDR1 KGHSH and CDR2 LQKENI. The CDR3 spells CASSPGQGYSPLHF. The CDR3 DNA is TGTGCCAGCTCACCCGGACAGGGTTATTCACCCCTCCACTTT.

This clone has more than one count but fewer than ten. The V and J genes are TRBV6-5 and TRBJ1-2; possible D gene TRBD1, 6 bases. Looked up from germline, CDR1 is MNHEY and CDR2 is SVGAGI. V lost 10 bases and J lost 5, with 14 bases in between. The CDR3 totals 12 residues. CDR3 sequence reads: CATGRQAYGYTF. For the CDR3, the DNA is TGTGCCACAGGCCGACAGGCATATGGCTACACCTTC.

The chain carries TRBV28 and TRBJ1-2; maybe TRBD1 (5 bases). CDR1 and CDR2 (germline): MDHEN, SYDVKM. The CDR3 extends over 14 amino acids. The germline V and J ends were trimmed by 3 bases and 6 bases, with 14 bases remaining between them. The CDR3 sequence: CASSLRDLVDGYTF. Here the CDR3 DNA reads TGTGCCAGCAGTTTGCGGGACCTCGTGGATGGCTACACCTTC.

The rearrangement links TRBV9 to TRBJ2-5; no clear D gene. Germline lookup yields CDR1 SGDLS and CDR2 YYNGEE. CDR3 size: 13 residues. The V gene lost 4 bases and the J gene lost 5 bases, with 12 bases spanning the gap. The chain's CDR3 is CASSQANRETQYF. CDR3 coding DNA: TGTGCCAGCAGCCAAGCCAATCGGGAGACCCAGTACTTC.

This chain connects TRBV30 to TRBJ1-1, with D uncertain. This CDR3 contains 14 residues. Trimming stripped 7 bases from V and 0 bases from J, with 15 bases between. Germline values: CDR1 GTSNPN, CDR2 SVGIG (reference sequence). The CDR3 loop reads CASARSGMNTEAFF. The CDR3 DNA reads TGTGCCTCGGCTCGATCGGGAATGAACACTGAAGCTTTCTTT. The whole variable domain, remainder taken from reference TRBV30 and TRBJ1-1, is SQTIHQWPATLVQPVGSPLSLECTVEGTSNPNLYWYRQAAGRGLQLLFYSVGIGQISSEVPQNLSASRPQDRQFILSSKKLLLSDSGFYLCASARSGMNTEAFFGQGTRLTVV.

The CDR3 region is CASSQDPGGGLFSYEQYF. DNA of the CDR3: TGCGCCAGCAGCCAGGATCCCGGAGGTGGTCTGTTCTCCTACGAGCAGTACTTC. The chain couples TRBV4-1 to TRBJ2-7, with D possibly matching TRBD2 (5 bases). Trimming stripped 3 bases from V and 0 bases from J, with 21 bases between. The CDR3 is 18 residues long. In germline, CDR1 is MGHRA, CDR2 YSYEKL.